This T cell receptor (beta chain) is from a study of shared T cell receptors in the human thymus. Here immunoSEQ multiplex PCR was the method, and the copy in TCRdb shows in-frame clones only, minus some. The profile shows about 660,000 clones, roughly 88% of them singletons. From germline, CDR1 is LGHNA and CDR2 YSLEER. The CDR3 has 14 amino acids. V dropped 0 bases and J dropped 6 bases, with 12 bases sitting between them. The same sample was also studied in work on human thymus T cells. That report adds: Corrective cardiac surgery supplied the resected thymus tissue. What appeared biased in thymic and blood repertoires was the usage of V and J genes. Reports from related research described highly overlapping thymic repertoires among unrelated individuals.

This receptor was identified in a boy under two years old with a congenital heart defect. The rearrangement links TRBV4-3 to TRBJ2-7, with D perhaps matching TRBD2 (5 bases). The specimen sequenced was thymocytes. CDR3 sequence: CASSQDHPEVEQYF. The DNA of the CDR3 is TGCGCCAGCAGCCAAGATCACCCGGAGGTCGAGCAGTACTTC.